This T cell receptor beta chain was identified in a study of Graves' ophthalmopathy and Graves' hyperthyroidism. Presentation of ophthalmopathy in the donors involved moderate-to-severe activity, CAS ≥3, NOSPECS ≥4 and a duration under 3 months. The PBMCs originated from around 9.7 ml of fresh peripheral blood. This clonotype was seen at least ten times. Its antigen is still unknown. TCR beta CDR3 regions were amplified from RNA transcripts. The first round was an RT-PCR with HTBI primers, and the second round was a multiplex PCR. Each CDR3 protein gets one entry after TCRdb re-called the multiplex PCR reads with MiXCR. This sample carries approximately 160,000 distinct CDR3 sequences, under 40% of them seen once, and the ten largest clones take about 5.8%. CDR1 ENHRY and CDR2 SYGVKD come from the germline V gene. Trimming took off 4 bases at V and 2 bases at J, with 8 bases between the two ends. The CDR3 is 13 amino acids.

Overall study findings and caveats: The model achieved 70.59% sensitivity and over 72% specificity for ophthalmopathy progression.

V gene TRBV10-3 combines with J gene TRBJ1-2, with D uncertain. The sequenced material came from peripheral blood. This receptor was identified in a woman in her forties with Graves' ophthalmopathy. DNA of the CDR3: TGTGCCATCAGTGCCCGGGAGAACTATGGCTACACCTTC. Protein sequence: CAISARENYGYTF.